Listed here are 30 T cell receptor beta chains from one sample, sequenced in a study of blood T cells in healthy people across ages. Using a J-beta primer mix together with a sample-barcoded 5' primer, a second PCR was run for roughly 6 to 12 cycles. Via MiXCR, TCRdb re-called the 5' RACE reads, giving one row per CDR3 protein. The table has about 970,000 distinct CDR3 sequences, roughly half seen once. What was sequenced was blood. Receptors originate from a woman between 55 and 75 years old in good health.

The J gene is TRBJ1-1, the V gene TRBV27, with no clear D. CDR1 is MNHEY, CDR2 SMNVEV, per germline (reference sequence). The CDR3 consists of 15 residues. V shed 7 bases and J shed 5 bases, with 20 bases lying between them. The CDR3 loop is CASTLTSPRRTEAFF. CDR3 coding DNA: TGTGCCAGCACCCTGACCTCCCCCAGGCGGACTGAAGCTTTCTTT.

The rearrangement uses TRBV20-1 and TRBJ1-2; the D gene is possibly TRBD1 (6 bases). Trimming took 6 bases from V and 0 from J, leaving 17 bases between them. Germline values: CDR1 DFQATT, CDR2 SNEGSKA (reference sequence). The CDR3 has 15 residues. The CDR3 sequence is CSAVDRNSTNYGYTF. CDR3 DNA: TGCAGTGCCGTCGACAGGAACTCTACTAACTATGGCTACACCTTC.

The V gene is TRBV20-1, the J gene TRBJ2-7; D perhaps matches TRBD1 (5 bases). The length of the CDR3 is 12 residues. The germline V gene has CDR1 DFQATT and CDR2 SNEGSKA (reference sequence). The V gene lost 4 bases and the J gene lost 3 bases, with 10 bases spanning the gap. In nucleotides, the CDR3 is TGCAGTGCTATAGGAGACAGCTACGAGCAGTACTTC. Protein product: CSAIGDSYEQYF.

The V call is TRBV30, the J call TRBJ2-1; D uncertain. V gave up 0 bases and J gave up 9 bases, with 12 bases separating them. Germline V gene sequence: CDR1 GTSNPN, CDR2 SVGIG (reference sequence). There are 13 residues in the CDR3. The CDR3 DNA sequence: TGTGCCTGGAGTGTATTCAGCGCATCTGAGCAGTTCTTC. This translates into CAWSVFSASEQFF.

The rearrangement links TRBV7-2 to TRBJ2-7; D could derive from TRBD1 or TRBD2 (6 bases each). Germline V gene sequence: CDR1 SGHTA, CDR2 FQGNSA. The CDR3 runs 13 residues. Trimming left V 5 bases short and J 6 bases short, with 14 bases between. The CDR3 DNA reads TGTGCCAGCAGCCCAAGCAGGGGACTCGAGCAGTACTTC. Its protein is CASSPSRGLEQYF.

This clonotype has just a few counts. This chain joins TRBV6-2 or TRBV6-3 and TRBJ2-3, with D possibly TRBD2 on 6 matching bases. The length of the CDR3 is 15 residues. Germline V gene lookup returns CDR1 MNHEY and CDR2 SVGEGT. Trimming left V 7 bases short and J 0 bases short, with 14 bases between. In DNA, the CDR3 is TGTGCCAGCAAGAATAGCGGTGCTAGCACAGATACGCAGTATTTT. Translating gives CASKNSGASTDTQYF.

This clonotype was counted once. This rearrangement joins TRBV3-1 to TRBJ2-5; 13 bases fit TRBD2. With V trimmed by 1 base and J by 0 bases, 8 bases remained unmatched. This CDR3 has 19 amino acids. Germline V gives CDR1 LGHDT, CDR2 YNNKEL (reference sequence). This CDR3 is CASSQGGLAGLFNQETQYF. CDR3 in DNA: TGTGCCAGCAGCCAAGGGGGACTAGCGGGACTCTTCAACCAAGAGACCCAGTACTTC.

This clonotype has only a few counts. The chain uses TRBV7-2 and TRBJ1-1; D might be TRBD1 (6 bases). Looked up from germline, CDR1 is SGHTA and CDR2 is FQGNSA. V was cut by 1 base and J by 1 base, with 10 bases left in between. The CDR3 has 15 residues. The CDR3: CASSLVGGPNTEAFF. The CDR3, as DNA: TGTGCCAGCAGCTTAGTGGGGGGCCCGAACACTGAAGCTTTCTTT.

This chain connects TRBV20-1 to TRBJ2-3, with D perhaps matching TRBD2 (6 bases). Deletions cut 3 bases from V and 5 bases from J, with 12 bases between. Germline CDR1 DFQATT, CDR2 SNEGSKA (reference sequence). The CDR3 loop spans 13 amino acids. As DNA, the CDR3 is TGCAGTGCTAGTGGGGGGATAGTAGATACGCAGTATTTT. Its protein is CSASGGIVDTQYF.

The chain employs TRBV20-1 and TRBJ2-3, with D unclear. V was shortened by 1 base and J by 4 bases, with 6 bases between the two germline ends. Germline assignment: CDR1 DFQATT and CDR2 SNEGSKA (reference sequence). There are 12 residues in the CDR3. CDR3 DNA sequence: TGCAGTGCTAGAGTCCTGGCAGATACGCAGTATTTT. The encoded protein is CSARVLADTQYF.

The chain combines TRBV15 with TRBJ2-1; TRBD1 agrees at 7 bases. Judging by the DNA end, TRBJ2-7 fits better; the J call may be wrong. Germline CDR1 and CDR2: LNHNV and YYDKDF (reference sequence). This CDR3 has 16 residues. CDR3 sequence: CATSSGQASSYNEQYF. The DNA of the CDR3 is TGTGCCACCAGCAGTGGACAGGCGAGCTCCTACAATGAGCAGTACTTC.

This clonotype has just a few counts. The rearrangement joins TRBV27 to TRBJ1-2; D may be TRBD1 (6 bases). CDR1 MNHEY and CDR2 SMNVEV come from the germline V gene (reference sequence). Deletions cut 0 bases from V and 4 bases from J, with 12 bases between. The CDR3 sequence is 15 residues long. CDR3 in DNA: TGTGCCAGCAGTTTATCGTGGGGGCTGAGCTATGGCTACACCTTC. Its translation is CASSLSWGLSYGYTF.

The CDR3 region has the DNA TGCGCCAGCAGCTGGGAGACAGGTTCTTCTGGGGCCAACGTCCTGACTTTC. Translation: CASSWETGSSGANVLTF. This rearrangement joins TRBV5-1 to TRBJ2-6, with a weak D call TRBD1 (6 bases). The germline CDR1 and CDR2 sequences are SGHRS and YFSETQ. The ends were cut back, 3 bases at V and 1 base at J, with 14 bases in the middle. This CDR3 is built from 17 residues.

The rearrangement joins TRBV3-1 to TRBJ2-7; D may be TRBD1 (5 bases). The CDR3 contains 14 residues. The germline CDR1 and CDR2 sequences are LGHDT and YNNKEL (reference sequence). V gave up 6 bases and J gave up 3 bases, with 15 bases separating them. Here the CDR3 DNA reads TGTGCCAGCAGTGTTCGCTTGACAGACTACGAGCAGTACTTC. Amino acid sequence: CASSVRLTDYEQYF.

The count of this clonotype is one. V gene TRBV4-1 combines with J gene TRBJ2-6, with a weak D call TRBD2 (5 bases). Germline V gene data show CDR1 as MGHRA and CDR2 as YSYEKL. Trimming removed 3 bases from V and 0 bases from J, with 12 bases in between. The CDR3 has 17 amino acids. CDR3 amino acids: CASSQYGLNSGANVLTF. CDR3 nucleotides: TGCGCCAGCAGCCAGTACGGACTGAACTCTGGGGCCAACGTCCTGACTTTC.

V usage is TRBV20-1 and J usage is TRBJ1-1, with a tentative D call TRBD1 (5 bases). The germline V gene has CDR1 DFQATT and CDR2 SNEGSKA (reference sequence). Deletions cut 0 bases from V and 1 base from J, with 12 bases between. This CDR3 region has 15 residues. CDR3 sequence (DNA): TGCAGTGCTAGAGATCCGGGACTCCCGAACACTGAAGCTTTCTTT. It specifies CSARDPGLPNTEAFF.

This clonotype was counted between two and nine times. The chain employs TRBV7-8 and TRBJ2-7; no reliable D call. CDR1 and CDR2 (germline): SGHVS, FQNEAQ. The length of the CDR3 is 14 residues. Deletions cut 6 bases from V and 3 bases from J, with 15 bases between. The DNA for the CDR3 is TGTGCCAGCAGTTTCGACCTTATAGGCTACGAGCAGTACTTC. Protein: CASSFDLIGYEQYF. Based on the CDR3 plus reference TRBV7-8 and TRBJ2-7, the full variable domain is GAGVSQSPRYKVAKRGQDVALRCDPISGHVSLFWYQQALGQGPEFLTYFQNEAQLDKSGLPSDRFFAERPEGSVSTLKIQRTQQEDSAVYLCASSFDLIGYEQYFGPGTRLTVT.

The chain links TRBV30 to TRBJ2-5; D is ambiguous. The J call may be wrong; the DNA end is better matched by TRBJ2-7. This CDR3 contains 12 residues. Looked up from germline, CDR1 is GTSNPN and CDR2 is SVGIG (reference sequence). As DNA, the CDR3 is TGTGCCTGGAGTGTCCCCCCGGACGAGCAGTACTTC. As protein: CAWSVPPDEQYF.

The chain combines TRBV7-9 with TRBJ2-1, with 10 nucleotides matching TRBD2. This CDR3 is built from 18 residues. V gave up 2 bases and J gave up 7 bases; unmatched junction bases: 14. Germline CDR1 SEHNR, CDR2 FQNEAQ (reference sequence). The CDR3 nucleotides are TGTGCCAGCAGCTTAAGTCAGTCGTCTAGCGGGAGTTGGAATGAGCAGTTCTTC. Amino acids: CASSLSQSSSGSWNEQFF.

This sequence joins TRBV9 and TRBJ2-6; tentative D call: TRBD1 (6 bases). Germline CDR1 SGDLS, CDR2 YYNGEE. V shed 4 bases and J shed 0 bases, with 17 bases lying between them. The CDR3 contains 18 residues. The CDR3 protein is CASSLRGGPSSGANVLTF. The CDR3 nucleotides are TGTGCCAGCAGCTTGAGAGGGGGTCCCTCCTCTGGGGCCAACGTCCTGACTTTC.

This clonotype was detected a few times. V is TRBV7-8 and J is TRBJ1-5, with no clear D. The length of the CDR3 is 15 residues. V lost 5 bases and J 0 bases, leaving 11 bases between the germline ends. Germline lookup yields CDR1 SGHVS and CDR2 FQNEAQ. The CDR3 loop is CASSLQESSNQPQHF. The DNA for the CDR3 is TGTGCCAGCAGCCTACAAGAGAGTAGCAATCAGCCCCAGCATTTT.

The chain employs TRBV21-1 and TRBJ2-7; the table calls TRBD2, which could not be checked here. TRBV21-1 is tagged as a pseudogene. The CDR3 has 15 amino acids. CDR3 sequence: CASSSQLAEDVEQYF. The CDR3 bases are TGTGCCAGCAGCAGCCAACTAGCGGAGGATGTCGAGCAGTACTTC.

This sequence joins TRBV7-7 and TRBJ2-5, with D perhaps given as TRBD1 or TRBD2 (5 bases each). This CDR3 comprises 15 residues. Germline V gene data show CDR1 as SSHAT and CDR2 as FNYEAQ (reference sequence). V lost 3 bases, J lost 5 bases, and 16 bases lay in between. CDR3 protein: CASSFSLTEGETQYF. CDR3 bases: TGTGCCAGCAGCTTTTCGCTCACCGAGGGGGAGACCCAGTACTTC.

As DNA, the CDR3 is TGTGCCAGTAGCCCTAGGGGGACTAGCGGGAGACAGCAGTTCTTC. This codes for CASSPRGTSGRQQFF. The chain is built from TRBV19 and TRBJ2-1, with TRBD2 matching 14 bases. CDR3 length: 15 amino acids. The junction had 9 bases not matched to a gene; V was cut back by 6 bases and J by 11 bases. Germline V gives CDR1 LNHDA, CDR2 SQIVND (reference sequence).

This clonotype was observed a handful of times. This rearrangement joins TRBV24-1 to TRBJ2-3, with D unresolved. Germline loops: CDR1 KGHDR, CDR2 SFDVKD. This CDR3 contains 13 residues. Trimming took 3 bases from V and 8 from J, leaving 11 bases between them. The CDR3 region is CATSDQPKGTQYF. CDR3 DNA sequence: TGTGCCACCAGTGATCAACCCAAGGGTACGCAGTATTTT.

This clonotype occurred a few times. The rearrangement links TRBV6-5 to TRBJ2-5; D uncertain. The DNA end is a closer match to TRBJ2-7, so the J assignment may be wrong. The CDR3 consists of 13 residues. CDR1 is MNHEY and CDR2 is SVGAGI in the germline V gene. CDR3 nucleotide sequence: TGTGCCAGCACCCGGTCCTTAAGCGACGAGCAGTACTTC. Residues: CASTRSLSDEQYF.

V gene TRBV6-1 combines with J gene TRBJ2-6; D not certain. CDR1 and CDR2 (germline): MNHNS, SASEGT. Trimming shortened V by 5 bases and J by 2 bases, and 13 bases separated the two germline ends. CDR3 length: 16 amino acids. This CDR3 reads CASSSDGRAGANVLTF. The CDR3 DNA follows: TGTGCCAGCAGTTCCGACGGACGGGCTGGGGCCAACGTCCTGACTTTC.

The genes are TRBV28 and TRBJ2-3; 8 nucleotides match TRBD2. The germline CDR1 and CDR2 sequences are MDHEN and SYDVKM. The V segment lost 8 bases and the J segment 6 bases; nucleotides outside the gene matches: 19. The CDR3 has 17 amino acids. The chain's CDR3 is CASVQDGSGTHPDTQYF. CDR3 sequence (DNA): TGTGCCAGCGTCCAGGATGGTAGCGGGACGCACCCCGATACGCAGTATTTT.

The CDR3 loop is CSVYGGISTDTQYF. The CDR3 coding sequence is TGCAGCGTTTACGGGGGGATTAGCACAGATACGCAGTATTTT. This chain uses TRBV29-1 with TRBJ2-3, with TRBD2 identical over 7 bases. Germline lookup yields CDR1 SQVTM and CDR2 ANQGSEA. V gave up 5 bases and J gave up 0 bases; unmatched junction bases: 5. This CDR3 spans 14 amino acids.

The rearrangement links TRBV9 to TRBJ2-7, with TRBD1 matching over 9 bases. The CDR3 length is 15 residues. The V and J ends lost 0 bases and 3 bases, in that order; junction bases with no gene match: 4. Germline CDR1 is SGDLS and CDR2 is YYNGEE. This chain's CDR3 is CASSVAGTGFYEQYF. The CDR3 DNA reads TGTGCCAGCAGCGTAGCCGGGACAGGGTTCTACGAGCAGTACTTC. The full variable domain, in which reference TRBV9 and TRBJ2-7 provide the parts outside the CDR3, is DSGVTQTPKHLITATGQRVTLRCSPRSGDLSVYWYQQSLDQGLQFLIQYYNGEERAKGNILERFSAQQFPDLHSELNLSSLELGDSALYFCASSVAGTGFYEQYFGPGTRLTVT.